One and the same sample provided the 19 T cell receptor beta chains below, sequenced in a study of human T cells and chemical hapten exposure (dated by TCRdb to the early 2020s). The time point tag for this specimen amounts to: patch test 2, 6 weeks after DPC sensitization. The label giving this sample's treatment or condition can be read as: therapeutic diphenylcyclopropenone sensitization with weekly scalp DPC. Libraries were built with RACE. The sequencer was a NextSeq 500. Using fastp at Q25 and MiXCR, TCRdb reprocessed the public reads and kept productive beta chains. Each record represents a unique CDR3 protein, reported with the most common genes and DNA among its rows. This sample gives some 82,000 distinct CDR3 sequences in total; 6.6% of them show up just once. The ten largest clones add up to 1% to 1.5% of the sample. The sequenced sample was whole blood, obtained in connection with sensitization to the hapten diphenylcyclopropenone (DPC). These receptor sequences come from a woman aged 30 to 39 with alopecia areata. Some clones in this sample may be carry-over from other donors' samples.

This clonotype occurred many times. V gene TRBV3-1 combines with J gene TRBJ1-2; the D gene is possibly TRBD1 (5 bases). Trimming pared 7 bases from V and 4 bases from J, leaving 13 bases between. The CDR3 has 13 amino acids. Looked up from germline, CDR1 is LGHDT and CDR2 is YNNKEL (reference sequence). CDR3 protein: CASKGRSLYGYTF. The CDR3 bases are TGTGCCAGCAAGGGACGGTCGCTCTATGGCTACACCTTC.

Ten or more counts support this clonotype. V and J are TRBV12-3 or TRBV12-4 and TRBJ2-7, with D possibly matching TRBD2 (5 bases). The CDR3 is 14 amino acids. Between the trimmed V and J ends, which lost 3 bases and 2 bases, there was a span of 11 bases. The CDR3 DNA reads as TGTGCCAGCAGTTTCGGGGAGATTACCTACGAGCAGTACTTC. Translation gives CASSFGEITYEQYF.

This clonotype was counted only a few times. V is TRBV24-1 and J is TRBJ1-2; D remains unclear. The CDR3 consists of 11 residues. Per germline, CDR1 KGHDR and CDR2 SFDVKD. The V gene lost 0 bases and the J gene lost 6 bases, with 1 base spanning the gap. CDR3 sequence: CATSDLNGYTF. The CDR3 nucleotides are TGTGCCACCAGTGATTTGAATGGCTACACCTTC.

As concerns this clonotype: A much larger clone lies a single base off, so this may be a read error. This CDR3 reads CSGKVAMDADTQYF. The CDR3 coding sequence is TGCAGTGGTAAAGTCGCGATGGACGCAGATACGCAGTATTTT. V usage is TRBV20-1 and J usage is TRBJ2-3; D unresolved. Germline V gene sequence: CDR1 DFQATT, CDR2 SNEGSKA (reference sequence). V was shortened by 7 bases and J by 4 bases, with 18 bases between the two germline ends. The CDR3 runs to 14 residues.

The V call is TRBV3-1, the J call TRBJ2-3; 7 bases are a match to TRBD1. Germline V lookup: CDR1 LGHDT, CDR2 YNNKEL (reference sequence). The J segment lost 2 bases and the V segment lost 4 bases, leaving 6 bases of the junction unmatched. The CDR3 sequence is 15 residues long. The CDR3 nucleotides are TGTGCCAGCAGCCCTAGGGACAGAAACACAGATACGCAGTATTTT. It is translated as CASSPRDRNTDTQYF.

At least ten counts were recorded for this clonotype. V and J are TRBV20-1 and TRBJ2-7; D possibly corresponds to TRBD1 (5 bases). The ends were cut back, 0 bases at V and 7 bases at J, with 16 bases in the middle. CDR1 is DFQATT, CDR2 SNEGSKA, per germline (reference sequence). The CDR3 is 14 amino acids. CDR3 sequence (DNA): TGCAGTGCTAGAGATCCGCAGGGTATAGGTGAGCAGTACTTC. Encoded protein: CSARDPQGIGEQYF.

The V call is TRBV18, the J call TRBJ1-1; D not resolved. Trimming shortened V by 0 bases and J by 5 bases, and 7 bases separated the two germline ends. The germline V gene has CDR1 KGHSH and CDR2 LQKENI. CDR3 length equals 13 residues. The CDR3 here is CASSPPRRTEAFF. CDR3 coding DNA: TGTGCCAGCTCACCACCGCGGAGGACTGAAGCTTTCTTT.

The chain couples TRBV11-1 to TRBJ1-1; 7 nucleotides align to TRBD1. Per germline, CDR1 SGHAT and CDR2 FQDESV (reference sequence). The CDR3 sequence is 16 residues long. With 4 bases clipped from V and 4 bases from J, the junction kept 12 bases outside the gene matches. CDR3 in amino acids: CASSSTRGHLGTEAFF. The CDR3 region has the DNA TGTGCCAGCAGCTCTACTAGGGGGCATTTGGGCACTGAAGCTTTCTTT.

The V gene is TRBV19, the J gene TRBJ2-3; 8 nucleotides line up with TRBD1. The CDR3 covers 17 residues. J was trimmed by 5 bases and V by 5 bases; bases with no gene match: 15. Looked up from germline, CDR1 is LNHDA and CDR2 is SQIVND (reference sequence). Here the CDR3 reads CASSARDRGPPRDTQYF. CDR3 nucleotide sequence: TGTGCCAGTAGTGCTAGAGACAGGGGCCCACCTAGAGATACGCAGTATTTT.

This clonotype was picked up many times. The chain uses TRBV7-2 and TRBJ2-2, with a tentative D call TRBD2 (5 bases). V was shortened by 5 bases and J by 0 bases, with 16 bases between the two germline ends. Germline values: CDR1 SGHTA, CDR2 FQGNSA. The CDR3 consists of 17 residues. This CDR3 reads CASSPRFRGANTGELFF. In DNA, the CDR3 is TGTGCCAGCAGCCCAAGGTTTCGGGGAGCGAACACCGGGGAGCTGTTTTTT.

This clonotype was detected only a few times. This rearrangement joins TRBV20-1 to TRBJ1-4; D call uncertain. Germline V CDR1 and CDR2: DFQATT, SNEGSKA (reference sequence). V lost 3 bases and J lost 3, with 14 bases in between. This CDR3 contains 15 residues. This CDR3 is CSASPDFGSNEKLFF. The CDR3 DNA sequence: TGCAGTGCTAGTCCGGACTTCGGATCTAATGAAAAACTGTTTTTT.

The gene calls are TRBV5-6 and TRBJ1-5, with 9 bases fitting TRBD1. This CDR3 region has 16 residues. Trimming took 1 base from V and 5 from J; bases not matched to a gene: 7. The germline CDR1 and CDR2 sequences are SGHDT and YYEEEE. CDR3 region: CASSLWGDREYQPQHF. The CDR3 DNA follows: TGTGCCAGCAGCTTGTGGGGGGACAGGGAATATCAGCCCCAGCATTTT.

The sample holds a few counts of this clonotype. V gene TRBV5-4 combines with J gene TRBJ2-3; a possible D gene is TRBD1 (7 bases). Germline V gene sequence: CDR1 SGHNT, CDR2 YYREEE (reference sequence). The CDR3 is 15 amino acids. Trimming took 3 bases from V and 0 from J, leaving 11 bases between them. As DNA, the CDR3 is TGTGCCAGCAGCTCCCAGGGGGGAAGCACAGATACGCAGTATTTT. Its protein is CASSSQGGSTDTQYF.

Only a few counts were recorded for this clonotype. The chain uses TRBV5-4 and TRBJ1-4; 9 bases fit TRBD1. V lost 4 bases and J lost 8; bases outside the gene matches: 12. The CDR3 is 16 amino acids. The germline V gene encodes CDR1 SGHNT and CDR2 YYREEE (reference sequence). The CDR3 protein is CASSLLTGGVQEKLFF. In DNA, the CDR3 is TGTGCCAGCAGCCTTCTTACAGGGGGCGTACAGGAAAAACTGTTTTTT.

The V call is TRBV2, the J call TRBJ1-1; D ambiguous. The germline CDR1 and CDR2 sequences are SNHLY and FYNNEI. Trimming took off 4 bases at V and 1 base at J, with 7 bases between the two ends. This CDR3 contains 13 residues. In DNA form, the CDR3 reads TGTGCCAGCAGTGTGCTTTGGAACACTGAAGCTTTCTTT. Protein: CASSVLWNTEAFF.

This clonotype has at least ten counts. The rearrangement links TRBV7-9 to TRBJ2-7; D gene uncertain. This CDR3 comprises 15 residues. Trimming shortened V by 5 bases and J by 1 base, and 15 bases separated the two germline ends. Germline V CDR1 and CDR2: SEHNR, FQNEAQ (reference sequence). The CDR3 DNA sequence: TGTGCCAGCAGCCCCGACGCAGCCCTTTCCTACGAGCAGTACTTC. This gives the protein CASSPDAALSYEQYF.

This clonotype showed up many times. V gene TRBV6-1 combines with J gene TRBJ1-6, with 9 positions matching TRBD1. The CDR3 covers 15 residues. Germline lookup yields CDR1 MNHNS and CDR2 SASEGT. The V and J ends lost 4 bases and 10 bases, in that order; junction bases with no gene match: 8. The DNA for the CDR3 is TGTGCCAGCAGTGCCACGGGACAGGGAGAATCACCCCTCCACTTT. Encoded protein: CASSATGQGESPLHF.

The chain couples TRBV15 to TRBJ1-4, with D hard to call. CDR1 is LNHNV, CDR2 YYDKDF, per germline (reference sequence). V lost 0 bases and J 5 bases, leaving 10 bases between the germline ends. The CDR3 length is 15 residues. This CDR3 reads CATSRDPGGNEKLFF. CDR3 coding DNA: TGTGCCACCAGCAGAGATCCAGGCGGGAATGAAAAACTGTTTTTT. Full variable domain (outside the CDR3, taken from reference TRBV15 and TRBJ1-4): DAMVIQNPRYQVTQFGKPVTLSCSQTLNHNVMYWYQQKSSQAPKLLFHYYDKDFNNEADTPDNFQSRRPNTSFCFLDIRSPGLGDTAMYLCATSRDPGGNEKLFFGSGTQLSVL.

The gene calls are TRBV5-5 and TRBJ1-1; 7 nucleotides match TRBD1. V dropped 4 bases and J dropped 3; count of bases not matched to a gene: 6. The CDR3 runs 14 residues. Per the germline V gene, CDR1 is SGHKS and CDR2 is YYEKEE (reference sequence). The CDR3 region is CASSIRQGDTEAFF. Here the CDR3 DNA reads TGTGCCAGCAGCATACGACAGGGAGACACTGAAGCTTTCTTT.